Listed below are T cell receptor beta chains from one sample, sequenced in a study of control samples from healthy donors and cancer patients. Assay: immunoSEQ multiplex PCR; the TCRdb copy retains only in-frame clones and omits some. The sample yields about 150,000 clones, over 85% seen once. The sequenced sample consisted of blood. These receptors were taken from a young man in good health. Each CDR3 is given with its conserved first and last residue. D genes are given only for firm matches. Not all rows give a size; the values are once, few, many and, for expanded clones, a class.

J | size | D | V | DNA | CDR3
TRBJ1-4 | . | . | TRBV30 | TGTGCCTGGGGGACCGGGTCCCTTTTAAAGGAAAAACTGTTTTTT | CAWGTGSLLKEKLFF
TRBJ1-2 | . | . | TRBV5-1 | TGCGCCAGCAGCACGACAGGTATCGATGGCTACACCTTC | CASSTTGIDGYTF
TRBJ2-3 | . | . | TRBV5-4 | TGTGCCAGCAGCTTATCCACAGATACGCAGTATTTT | CASSLSTDTQYF
TRBJ2-3 | once | . | TRBV28 | TGTGCCAGCAGTGTTCTAGCTTCGAGGCCAGATACGCAGTATTTT | CASSVLASRPDTQYF
TRBJ2-7 | . | TRBD1 | TRBV6-5 | TGTGCCAGCAGTTACTATAAACAGGGGGCCGAGCAGTACTTC | CASSYYKQGAEQYF
TRBJ2-3 | . | . | TRBV18 | TGTGCCAGCTCACTAATGCGGTTGGGGACACGGCCCCGCGATACGCAGTATTTT | CASSLMRLGTRPRDTQYF
TRBJ1-3 | . | . | TRBV10-1 | TGCGCCAGCAGTGCAGGCAACACCATATATTTT | CASSAGNTIYF
TRBJ1-1 | once | . | TRBV30 | TGTGCCTGGGGTGTTGGGGGGAACACTGAAGCTTTCTTT | CAWGVGGNTEAFF
TRBJ1-6 | . | . | TRBV5-6 | TGTGCCAGCAGCCAAGGGCCCTCCGGGGAGACCCTCCACTTT | CASSQGPSGETLHF
TRBJ2-5 | . | TRBD2 | TRBV14 | TGTGCCAGCAGCCAGTTGACTAGCGGGAGAGAAGAGACCCAGTACTTC | CASSQLTSGREETQYF
TRBJ1-3 | . | TRBD1 | TRBV7-2 | TGTGCCAGCAGCTTAGTCGGGACAGGGATCTCTGGAAACACCATATATTTT | CASSLVGTGISGNTIYF
TRBJ2-5 | . | . | TRBV9 | TGTGCCAGCAGCCCAGGGAGGGGACAGAGAGAGACCCAGTACTTC | CASSPGRGQRETQYF
TRBJ1-1 | . | TRBD1 | TRBV10-2 | TGCGCCACCGGGGACAGGGTGGCTGAAGCTTTCTTT | CATGDRVAEAFF
TRBJ2-2 | once | TRBD2 | TRBV11-3 | TGTGCCAGCAGCCCCCGGCGTGGACTAGGGGTTGCCGGGGAGCTGTTTTTT | CASSPRRGLGVAGELFF
TRBJ2-6 | once | TRBD1 | TRBV6-5 | TGTGCCAGCAGCGACAGGGTCTCTGGGGCCAACGTCCTGACTTTC | CASSDRVSGANVLTF
TRBJ2-7 | . | . | TRBV2 | TGTGCCAGCAGTGAAGACGTGACAGTCTACGAGCAGTACTTC | CASSEDVTVYEQYF
TRBJ2-1 | . | . | TRBV24-1 | TGTGCCACCAGTGATTCCCCGGGGAATGAGCAGTTCTTC | CATSDSPGNEQFF
TRBJ2-7 | . | TRBD2 | TRBV4-2 | TGTGCCAGCAGCCAAGGCTCCGGGACTAGCGGGGTCGGGGAGCAGTACTTC | CASSQGSGTSGVGEQYF
TRBJ2-1 | . | . | TRBV10-1 | TGCGCCAGCTCTCAATCCCTGAGCTCCTACAATGAGCAGTTCTTC | CASSQSLSSYNEQFF
TRBJ2-5 | . | TRBD2 | TRBV5-5 | TGTGCCAGCAGCTTTTTGGTGCGGGGGGAGACCCAGTACTTC | CASSFLVRGETQYF
TRBJ1-4 | . | . | TRBV7-9 | TGTGCCAGCAGCTTAAGGGTCACGCTAACCAGTGCAACTAATGAAAAACTGTTTTTT | CASSLRVTLTSATNEKLFF
TRBJ1-2 | . | . | TRBV28 | TGTGCCAGCTTATCAGGGTCTAGTGGCTACACCTTC | CASLSGSSGYTF
TRBJ1-3 | once | . | TRBV28 | TGTGCCAGCCTACAACATTCAGCCCCCTCTGGAAACACCATATATTTT | CASLQHSAPSGNTIYF
TRBJ1-5 | . | TRBD1 | TRBV12-5 | TGTGCTAGTGGTGGGCCAGAGGGGGCTATGGGTAATCAGCCCCAGCATTTT | CASGGPEGAMGNQPQHF
TRBJ1-6 | . | TRBD1 | TRBV30 | TGTGCCTGGAGCCCCAGGGGGCAAGGTTCACCCCTCCACTTT | CAWSPRGQGSPLHF
TRBJ2-5 | . | . | TRBV29-1 | TGCAGCGTGACAGGAGCTCATCAAGAGACCCAGTACTTC | CSVTGAHQETQYF
TRBJ1-6 | . | . | TRBV13 | TGTGCCAGCAGCTCGCCGAGCCTAAATTCACCCCTCCACTTT | CASSSPSLNSPLHF
TRBJ1-1 | . | . | TRBV5-4 | TGTGCCAGCAGCCTACAGCAAAAGGCGGCTTTCTTT | CASSLQQKAAFF
TRBJ1-6 | . | . | TRBV5-1 | TGCGCCAGCAGCATCAACAACCCCCGGGGTTATAATTCACCCCTCCACTTT | CASSINNPRGYNSPLHF
TRBJ1-5 | . | . | TRBV27 | TGTGCCAGCAGTGCCCCAGGGGTGACGCCCCAGCATTTT | CASSAPGVTPQHF
TRBJ2-5 | . | TRBD1 | TRBV7-2 | TGTGCCAGCAGCCCCGGGACAGGGGAGACCCAGTACTTC | CASSPGTGETQYF
TRBJ1-2 | . | . | TRBV21-1 | TGTGCCAGCAGCAATAGGAGAACATGGCGTGGCTACACCTTC | CASSNRRTWRGYTF
TRBJ2-7 | . | . | TRBV19 | TGTGCCACAAAACCCGGCAGGGGGGAATCCTACGAGCAGTACTTC | CATKPGRGESYEQYF
TRBJ2-1 | . | TRBD2 | TRBV24-1 | TGTGCCACCAGCGATAGCGGGCTTAGCTCCTACAATGAGCAGTTCTTC | CATSDSGLSSYNEQFF
TRBJ2-7 | once | TRBD1 | TRBV10-3 | TGTGCCATCAGGGGCCTCTATGACAGGGGTGTTTACGAGCAGTACTTC | CAIRGLYDRGVYEQYF
TRBJ2-5 | . | . | TRBV14 | TGTGCCAGCAGCCAAGCTTTGTATGGGGAGACCCAGTACTTC | CASSQALYGETQYF
TRBJ2-2 | . | . | TRBV15 | TGTGCCACCAGCATCGGCGGGAACACCGGGGAGCTGTTTTTT | CATSIGGNTGELFF
TRBJ1-6 | few | . | TRBV7-2 | TGTGCCAGCAGCTACACCGGTTCACCCCTCCACTTT | CASSYTGSPLHF
TRBJ2-1 | . | . | TRBV12-3/TRBV12-4 | TGTGCCAGCACCTCCGATTACAATGAGCAGTTCTTC | CASTSDYNEQFF
TRBJ1-2 | . | . | TRBV10-3 | TGTGCCACTACAACTGGGGCCTCATCTAACTATGGCTACACCTTC | CATTTGASSNYGYTF
TRBJ2-7 | . | . | TRBV27 | TGTGCCAGCAGTTTTAGACGCGACTACGAGCAGTACTTC | CASSFRRDYEQYF
TRBJ2-2 | . | . | TRBV5-1 | TGCGCCAGCAGCTTCGACACGGGATCTAACACCGGGGAGCTGTTTTTT | CASSFDTGSNTGELFF
TRBJ2-5 | . | . | TRBV29-1 | TGCAGCGTTGAACTTCAGGGAACAGAGACCCAGTACTTC | CSVELQGTETQYF
TRBJ1-2 | . | . | TRBV13 | TGTGCCAGCAGCCCCCGGGGGAGCCCTAACTATGGCTACACCTTC | CASSPRGSPNYGYTF